Below, 30 T cell receptor beta chains from the same sample are listed, as sequenced in a study of T cells expressing NK-cell markers. With the 5' RACE reads reprocessed, TCRdb shows one record per CDR3 protein and no DNA. The table for this sample gives approximately 170,000 distinct CDR3 sequences. The sequenced sample consisted of blood T cells: a sorted CD56 or NKG2C T cell subset, CD4+ or CD8+ T cells, or bulk PBMC T cells (not recorded which). Receptors originate from a man aged 18-69 years in good health.

The chain recombines TRBV6-5 with TRBJ2-7. The CDR3 has 11 amino acids. Germline V gene data show CDR1 as MNHEY and CDR2 as SVGAGI. The CDR3 loop reads CASSYSGEQYF.

The chain joins TRBV5-4 to TRBJ2-1; TCRdb reports TRBD1, a call that lacks DNA to check it against. Germline V CDR1 and CDR2: SGHNT, YYREEE (reference sequence). The CDR3 is 14 residues long. The CDR3: CASSTGTGYNEQFF.

V is TRBV20-1 and J is TRBJ2-1; TCRdb proposes TRBD1, but this gene call is untestable without DNA. Germline V gene data show CDR1 as DFQATT and CDR2 as SNEGSKA (reference sequence). The CDR3 is made up of 17 amino acids. CDR3 sequence reads: CSAPPRPMGGVYNEQFF.

The genes are TRBV9 and TRBJ2-3; the TRBD2 assignment by TCRdb is unverifiable without DNA. The CDR3 length is 15 residues. Germline V CDR1 and CDR2: SGDLS, YYNGEE. The chain's CDR3 is CASSGQRDFTDTQYF.

The chain joins TRBV12-3 or TRBV12-4 to TRBJ1-1; the D gene TCRdb calls, TRBD1, cannot be checked with no DNA. The CDR3 spans 13 residues. Here the CDR3 reads CASSPSRGLYAFF.

The genes are TRBV7-9 and TRBJ1-4. This CDR3 has 12 residues. CDR1 is SEHNR and CDR2 is FQNEAQ in the germline V gene (reference sequence). The CDR3 sequence: CASSSGWEKLFF.

The chain has TRBV5-4 and TRBJ1-1; the D call from TCRdb, TRBD1, cannot be confirmed without DNA. Germline CDR1 reads SGHNT; CDR2 reads YYREEE (reference sequence). This CDR3 contains 11 residues. The CDR3 spells CATRDRGEAFF.

The rearrangement uses TRBV20-1 and TRBJ2-5. CDR3 size: 14 residues. Germline V lookup: CDR1 DFQATT, CDR2 SNEGSKA (reference sequence). The CDR3 sequence is CSANPTGNQETQYF.

The chain couples TRBV6-2 or TRBV6-3 to TRBJ2-6; the TRBD1 assignment by TCRdb is unverifiable without DNA. The germline CDR1 and CDR2 sequences are MNHEY and SVGEGT. The CDR3 contains 21 residues. CDR3 in amino acids: CASSYSDPRDSFNSGANVLTF.

This chain joins TRBV4-1 and TRBJ1-5. Germline V gives CDR1 MGHRA, CDR2 YSYEKL. This CDR3 comprises 16 residues. CDR3 region: CASSQASGLSNQPQHF.

The rearrangement links TRBV28 to TRBJ2-3; as DNA is missing, the TRBD2 call by TCRdb cannot be tested. This CDR3 has 17 amino acids. Germline CDR1 MDHEN, CDR2 SYDVKM. This chain's CDR3 is CASSPQWRLRGTDTQYF.

V usage is TRBV9 and J usage is TRBJ2-3; with no DNA, the TCRdb D assignment of TRBD2 cannot be verified. Germline V gene lookup returns CDR1 SGDLS and CDR2 YYNGEE. The CDR3 has 18 residues. CDR3 amino acids: CASSVFGTSGGPKDTQYF.

V gene TRBV29-1 combines with J gene TRBJ2-1; the TRBD1 assignment by TCRdb is unverifiable without DNA. Germline-derived CDR1 and CDR2 are SQVTM and ANQGSEA. The CDR3 runs to 12 residues. This CDR3 is CSVFQRANEQFF.

J is TRBJ2-2 and V is TRBV2; TCRdb lists TRBD2, though no DNA is available to test this call. The CDR3 loop spans 16 amino acids. Germline V gives CDR1 SNHLY, CDR2 FYNNEI. CDR3 sequence: CASSGTSGGADGELFF.

V gene TRBV3-1 combines with J gene TRBJ2-5; TCRdb outputs TRBD2, but without DNA this stays unchecked. CDR3 length equals 17 residues. Germline V gives CDR1 LGHDT, CDR2 YNNKEL (reference sequence). CDR3 in amino acids: CASSQDSLAGVQETQYF.

The genes are TRBV27 and TRBJ2-2; the D gene TCRdb calls, TRBD1, cannot be checked with no DNA. CDR1 is MNHEY, CDR2 SMNVEV, per germline (reference sequence). The CDR3 extends over 16 amino acids. The chain's CDR3 is CASSLHVTGGTGELFF.

The chain has TRBV11-2 and TRBJ2-3; TCRdb selects TRBD2, and the lack of DNA leaves this call unchecked. Germline CDR1 and CDR2: SGHAT and FQNNGV. This CDR3 has 17 residues. The CDR3 is CASSSSSGGTEADTQYF.

The chain joins TRBV6-1 to TRBJ2-1. Per germline, CDR1 MNHNS and CDR2 SASEGT. This CDR3 has 12 residues. This chain's CDR3 is CAVADLYNEQFF.

The rearrangement links TRBV6-2 or TRBV6-3 to TRBJ2-5; TCRdb picks TRBD2, but there is no DNA to check that call. This CDR3 region has 15 residues. Germline V CDR1 and CDR2: MNHEY, SVGEGT. CDR3 amino acids: CASAGTSEGQETQYF.

CDR3 loop: CASSPYRVHTGELFF. The chain has TRBV11-1 and TRBJ2-2; absent DNA, TCRdb's TRBD1 call cannot be checked. CDR1 is SGHAT, CDR2 FQDESV, per germline (reference sequence). The CDR3 runs 15 residues.

The chain combines TRBV12-3 or TRBV12-4 with TRBJ2-6. The CDR3 totals 15 residues. The CDR3 protein is CASSLGWFGANVLTF.

The V call is TRBV12-3 or TRBV12-4, the J call TRBJ2-1; the D call from TCRdb, TRBD1, cannot be confirmed without DNA. The CDR3 is 16 residues long. The CDR3: CASSLVGGGPYNEQFF.

The chain uses TRBV4-2 and TRBJ2-2. The CDR3 totals 17 residues. Germline-derived CDR1 and CDR2 are LGHNA and YNFKEQ. CDR3 loop: CASSQDRWGLRTGELFF.

This chain joins TRBV20-1 and TRBJ2-1; absent DNA, TCRdb's TRBD1 call cannot be checked. The V gene's germline CDR1 is DFQATT and CDR2 SNEGSKA (reference sequence). The CDR3 totals 15 residues. The CDR3 here is CSARWAGSTYNEQFF.

The rearrangement links TRBV28 to TRBJ2-7. This CDR3 comprises 13 residues. CDR1 is MDHEN and CDR2 is SYDVKM in the germline V gene. The CDR3 sequence: CASSTHIRGKQYF.

V and J are TRBV5-1 and TRBJ2-7. CDR1 is SGHRS and CDR2 is YFSETQ in the germline V gene. The CDR3 has 14 amino acids. CDR3 loop: CASSLGSMTHEQYF.

The V gene is TRBV7-8, the J gene TRBJ2-3. Germline V gene sequence: CDR1 SGHVS, CDR2 FQNEAQ. The length of the CDR3 is 16 residues. CDR3 sequence reads: CASSLGVGARTDTQYF.

The chain uses TRBV9 and TRBJ2-1. This CDR3 comprises 12 residues. Germline CDR1 reads SGDLS; CDR2 reads YYNGEE. The CDR3 sequence is CASSVDPTSQFF.

The chain is built from TRBV3-1 and TRBJ2-2; lacking DNA, the TRBD2 call made by TCRdb goes unchecked. Germline-derived CDR1 and CDR2 are LGHDT and YNNKEL (reference sequence). CDR3 size: 18 residues. The CDR3 region is CASSPGGLADANTGELFF.

The rearrangement joins TRBV5-1 to TRBJ1-1; TCRdb calls TRBD1, which cannot be checked without DNA. The CDR3 sequence is 16 residues long. Germline values: CDR1 SGHRS, CDR2 YFSETQ. The chain's CDR3 is CASSHVGWDPNTEAFF.